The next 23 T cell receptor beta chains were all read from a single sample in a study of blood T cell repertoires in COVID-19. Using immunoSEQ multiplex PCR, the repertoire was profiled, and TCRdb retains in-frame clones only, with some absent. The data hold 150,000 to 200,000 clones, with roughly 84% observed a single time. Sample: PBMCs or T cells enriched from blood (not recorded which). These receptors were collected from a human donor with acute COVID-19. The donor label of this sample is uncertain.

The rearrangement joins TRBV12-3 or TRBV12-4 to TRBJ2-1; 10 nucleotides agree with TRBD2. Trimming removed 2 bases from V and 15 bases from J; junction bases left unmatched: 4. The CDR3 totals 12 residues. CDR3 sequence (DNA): TGTGCCAGCAGTTTACCAGCGGGGGGGCCGTTCTTC. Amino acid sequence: CASSLPAGGPFF.

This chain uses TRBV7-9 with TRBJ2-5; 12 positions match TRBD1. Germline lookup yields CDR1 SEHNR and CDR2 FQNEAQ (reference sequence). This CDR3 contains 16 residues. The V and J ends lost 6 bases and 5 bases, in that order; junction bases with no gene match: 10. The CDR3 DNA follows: TGTGCCAGCAGTCCTCCGGGACAGGGGGCGATTGAGACCCAGTACTTC. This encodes CASSPPGQGAIETQYF. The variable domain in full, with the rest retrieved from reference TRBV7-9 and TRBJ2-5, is DTGVSQNPRHKITKRGQNVTFRCDPISEHNRLYWYRQTLGQGPEFLTYFQNEAQLEKSRLLSDRFSAERPKGSFSTLEIQRTEQGDSAMYLCASSPPGQGAIETQYFGPGTRLLVL.

In DNA form, the CDR3 reads TGTGCCAGCAGCGTTTCCAGGGGCCGGACCGGGGAGCTGTTTTTT. Translated, it gives CASSVSRGRTGELFF. The chain combines TRBV9 with TRBJ2-2; D is perhaps TRBD1 (6 bases). The V gene's germline CDR1 is SGDLS and CDR2 YYNGEE. V lost 2 bases, J lost 5 bases, and 13 bases lay in between. The CDR3 covers 15 residues.

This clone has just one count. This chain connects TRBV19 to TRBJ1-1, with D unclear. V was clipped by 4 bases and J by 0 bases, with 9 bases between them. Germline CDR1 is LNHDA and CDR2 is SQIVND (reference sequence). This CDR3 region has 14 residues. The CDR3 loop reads CASSKALVNTEAFF. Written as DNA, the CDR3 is TGTGCCAGTAGTAAAGCCCTAGTGAACACTGAAGCTTTCTTT.

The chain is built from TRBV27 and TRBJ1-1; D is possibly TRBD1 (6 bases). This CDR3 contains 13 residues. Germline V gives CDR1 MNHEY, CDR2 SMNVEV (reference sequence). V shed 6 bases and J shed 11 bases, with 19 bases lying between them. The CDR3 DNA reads TGTGCCAGCAGCCTTAGGGACATAAGAGGCGCTTTCTTT. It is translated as CASSLRDIRGAFF.

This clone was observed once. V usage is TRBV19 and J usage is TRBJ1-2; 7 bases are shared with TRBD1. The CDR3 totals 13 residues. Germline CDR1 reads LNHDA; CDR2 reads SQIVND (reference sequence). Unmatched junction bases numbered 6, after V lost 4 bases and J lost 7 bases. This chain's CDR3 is CASSTGTVPGYTF. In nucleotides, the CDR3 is TGTGCCAGTAGTACCGGGACAGTCCCTGGCTACACCTTC.

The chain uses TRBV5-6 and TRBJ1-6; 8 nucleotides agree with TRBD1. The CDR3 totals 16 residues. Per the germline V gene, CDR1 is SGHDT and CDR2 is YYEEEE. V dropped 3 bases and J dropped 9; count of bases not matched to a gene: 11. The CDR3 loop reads CASSSKTLGQGSPLHF. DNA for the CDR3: TGTGCCAGCAGCTCGAAAACCCTAGGACAGGGTTCACCCCTCCACTTT.

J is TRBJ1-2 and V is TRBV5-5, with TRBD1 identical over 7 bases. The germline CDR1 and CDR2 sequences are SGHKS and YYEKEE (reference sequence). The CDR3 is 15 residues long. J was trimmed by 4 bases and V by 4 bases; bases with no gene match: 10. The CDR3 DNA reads TGTGCCAGCAGCCTGGCCACGACAGGGTTCTATGGCTACACCTTC. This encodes CASSLATTGFYGYTF.

The CDR3 loop is CATSRTGGTEAFF. CDR3 DNA: TGTGCCACCAGCAGGACAGGGGGCACTGAAGCTTTCTTT. The V call is TRBV24-1, the J call TRBJ1-1; 10 positions match TRBD1. This CDR3 has 13 amino acids. Trimming at V came to 7 bases and at J to 4 bases, leaving 2 bases not matched to a gene. The germline CDR1 and CDR2 sequences are KGHDR and SFDVKD.

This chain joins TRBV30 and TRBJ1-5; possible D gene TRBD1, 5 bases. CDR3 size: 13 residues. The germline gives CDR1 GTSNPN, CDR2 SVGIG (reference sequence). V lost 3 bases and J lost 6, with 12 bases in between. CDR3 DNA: TGTGCCTGGAGAGCGGGGCGCGGTCAGCCCCAGCATTTT. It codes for CAWRAGRGQPQHF.

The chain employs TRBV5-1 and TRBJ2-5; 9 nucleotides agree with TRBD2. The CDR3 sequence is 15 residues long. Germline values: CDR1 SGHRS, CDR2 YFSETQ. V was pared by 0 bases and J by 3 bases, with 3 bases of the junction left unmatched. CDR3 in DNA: TGCGCCAGCAGCTTGGGAGCTAGCGGGGAAGAGACCCAGTACTTC. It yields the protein CASSLGASGEETQYF.

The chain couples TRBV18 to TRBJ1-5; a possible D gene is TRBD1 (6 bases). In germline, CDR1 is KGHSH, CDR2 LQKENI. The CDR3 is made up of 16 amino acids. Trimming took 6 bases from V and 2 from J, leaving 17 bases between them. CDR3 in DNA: TGTGCCAGCTCCCAAAGACAGGCGGGGGGCAATCAGCCCCAGCATTTT. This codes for CASSQRQAGGNQPQHF.

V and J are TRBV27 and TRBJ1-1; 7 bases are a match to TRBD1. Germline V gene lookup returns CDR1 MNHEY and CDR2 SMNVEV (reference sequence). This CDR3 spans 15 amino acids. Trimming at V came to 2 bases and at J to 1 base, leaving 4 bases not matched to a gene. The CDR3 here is CASSLGTASNTEAFF. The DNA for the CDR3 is TGTGCCAGCAGTTTAGGGACAGCTTCGAACACTGAAGCTTTCTTT.

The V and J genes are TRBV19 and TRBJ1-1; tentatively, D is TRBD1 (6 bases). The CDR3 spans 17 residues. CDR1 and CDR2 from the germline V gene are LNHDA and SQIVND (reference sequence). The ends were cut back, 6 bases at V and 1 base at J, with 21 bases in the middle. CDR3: CASRSWTRRQENTEAFF. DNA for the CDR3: TGTGCCAGTAGAAGCTGGACTCGTCGACAGGAGAACACTGAAGCTTTCTTT.

The CDR3 loop is CASSTDRARGYTF. CDR3 sequence (DNA): TGTGCCAGTAGTACAGACAGGGCTCGGGGCTACACCTTC. The V call is TRBV19, the J call TRBJ1-2, with 7 bases that match TRBD1. Germline trimming cut 4 bases from V and 8 bases from J; bases unmatched to any gene: 7. The CDR3 is made up of 13 amino acids. CDR1 LNHDA and CDR2 SQIVND come from the germline V gene (reference sequence).

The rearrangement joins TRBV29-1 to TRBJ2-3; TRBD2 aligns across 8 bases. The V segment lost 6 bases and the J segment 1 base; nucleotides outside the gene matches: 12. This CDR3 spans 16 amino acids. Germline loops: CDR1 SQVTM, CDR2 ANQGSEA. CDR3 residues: CSVPLSSGGRTDTQYF. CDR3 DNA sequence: TGCAGCGTCCCTCTGTCGAGCGGGGGCCGCACAGATACGCAGTATTTT.

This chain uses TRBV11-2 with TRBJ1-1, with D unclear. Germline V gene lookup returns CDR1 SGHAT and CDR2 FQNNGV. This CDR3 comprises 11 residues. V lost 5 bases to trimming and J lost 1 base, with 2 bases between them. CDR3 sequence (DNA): TGTGCCAGCAGCCGGAACACTGAAGCTTTCTTT. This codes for CASSRNTEAFF.

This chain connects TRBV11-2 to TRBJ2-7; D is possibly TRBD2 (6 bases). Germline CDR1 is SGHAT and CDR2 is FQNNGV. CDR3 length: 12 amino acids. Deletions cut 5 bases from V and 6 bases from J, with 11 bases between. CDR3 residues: CASSPLASEQYF. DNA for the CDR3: TGTGCCAGCAGCCCACTAGCATCCGAGCAGTACTTC.

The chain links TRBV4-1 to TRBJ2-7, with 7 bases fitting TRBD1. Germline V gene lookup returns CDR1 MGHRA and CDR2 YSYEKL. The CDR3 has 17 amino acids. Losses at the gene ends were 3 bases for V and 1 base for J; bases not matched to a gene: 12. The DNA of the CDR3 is TGCGCCAGCAGCCATGGAAGGGGACAGTCGACGTCCTACGAGCAGTACTTC. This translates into CASSHGRGQSTSYEQYF.

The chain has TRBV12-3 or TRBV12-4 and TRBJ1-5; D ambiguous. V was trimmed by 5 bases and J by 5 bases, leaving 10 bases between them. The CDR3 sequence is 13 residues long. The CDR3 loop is CASSPGADQPQHF. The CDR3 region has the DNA TGTGCCAGCAGTCCAGGTGCAGATCAGCCCCAGCATTTT.

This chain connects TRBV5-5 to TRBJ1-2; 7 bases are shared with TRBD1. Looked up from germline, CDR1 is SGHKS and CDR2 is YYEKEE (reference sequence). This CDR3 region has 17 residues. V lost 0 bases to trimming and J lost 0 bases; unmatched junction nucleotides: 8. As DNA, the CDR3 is TGTGCCAGCAGCTTGGTGGTTTTCGGACAGGCTAACTATGGCTACACCTTC. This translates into CASSLVVFGQANYGYTF. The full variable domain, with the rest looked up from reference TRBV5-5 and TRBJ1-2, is DAGVTQSPTHLIKTRGQQVTLRCSPISGHKSVSWYQQVLGQGPQFIFQYYEKEERGRGNFPDRFSARQFPNYSSELNVNALLLGDSALYLCASSLVVFGQANYGYTFGSGTRLTVV.

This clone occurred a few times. CDR3 region: CSVGQARDQPQHF. The CDR3 nucleotides are TGCAGCGTAGGACAGGCCCGTGATCAGCCCCAGCATTTT. This chain connects TRBV29-1 to TRBJ1-5; 7 positions match TRBD1. The germline V gene encodes CDR1 SQVTM and CDR2 ANQGSEA. The CDR3 is 13 amino acids. V gave up 6 bases and J gave up 5 bases; unmatched junction bases: 7.

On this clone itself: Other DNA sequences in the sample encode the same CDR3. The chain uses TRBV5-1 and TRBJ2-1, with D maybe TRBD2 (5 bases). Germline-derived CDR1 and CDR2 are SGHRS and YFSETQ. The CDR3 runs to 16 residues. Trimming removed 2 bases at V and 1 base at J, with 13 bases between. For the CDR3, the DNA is TGCGCCAGCAGCTTAGGAGGAGAGAGTTCCTACAATGAGCAGTTCTTC. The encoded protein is CASSLGGESSYNEQFF.